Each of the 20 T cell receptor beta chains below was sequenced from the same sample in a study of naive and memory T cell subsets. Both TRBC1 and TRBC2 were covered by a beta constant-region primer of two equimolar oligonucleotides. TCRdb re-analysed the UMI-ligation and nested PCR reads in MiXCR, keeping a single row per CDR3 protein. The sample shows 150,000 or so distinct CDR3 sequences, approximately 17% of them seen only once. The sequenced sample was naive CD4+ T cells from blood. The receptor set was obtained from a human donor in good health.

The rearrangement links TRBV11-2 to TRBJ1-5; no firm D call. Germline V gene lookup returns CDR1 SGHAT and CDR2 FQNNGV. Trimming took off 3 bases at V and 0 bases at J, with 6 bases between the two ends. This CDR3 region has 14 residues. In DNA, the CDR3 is TGTGCCAGCAGCTTGTCCGCTAGCAATCAGCCCCAGCATTTT. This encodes CASSLSASNQPQHF.

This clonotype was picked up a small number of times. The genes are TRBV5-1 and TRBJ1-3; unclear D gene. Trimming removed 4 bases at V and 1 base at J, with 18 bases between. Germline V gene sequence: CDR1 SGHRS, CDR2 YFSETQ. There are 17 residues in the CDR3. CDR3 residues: CASSGSGLPGSGNTIYF. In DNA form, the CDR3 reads TGCGCCAGCAGCGGTTCGGGCCTCCCGGGATCTGGAAACACCATATATTTT.

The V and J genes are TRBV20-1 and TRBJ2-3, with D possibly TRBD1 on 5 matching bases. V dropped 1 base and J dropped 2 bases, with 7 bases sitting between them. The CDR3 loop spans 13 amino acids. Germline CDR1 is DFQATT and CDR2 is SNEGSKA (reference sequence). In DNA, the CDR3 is TGCAGTGCTAGAGGACAGCTCACAGATACGCAGTATTTT. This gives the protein CSARGQLTDTQYF.

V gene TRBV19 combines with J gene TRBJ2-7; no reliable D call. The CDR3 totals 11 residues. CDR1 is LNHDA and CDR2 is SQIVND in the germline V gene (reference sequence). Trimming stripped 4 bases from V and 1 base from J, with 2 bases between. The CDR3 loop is CASSNSYEQYF. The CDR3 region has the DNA TGTGCCAGTAGTAATTCCTACGAGCAGTACTTC.

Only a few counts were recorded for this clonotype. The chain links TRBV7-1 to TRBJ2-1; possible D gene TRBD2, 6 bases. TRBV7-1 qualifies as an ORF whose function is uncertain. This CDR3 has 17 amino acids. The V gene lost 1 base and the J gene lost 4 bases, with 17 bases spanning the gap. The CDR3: CASSSGLQDYPYNEQFF. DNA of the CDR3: TGTGCCAGCAGCTCAGGGCTCCAGGACTACCCATACAATGAGCAGTTCTTC.

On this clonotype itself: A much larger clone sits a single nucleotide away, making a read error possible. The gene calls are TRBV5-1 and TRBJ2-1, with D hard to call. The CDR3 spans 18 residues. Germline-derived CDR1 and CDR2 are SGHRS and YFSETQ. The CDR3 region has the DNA TGCGCCAGCAGCTTGGCCGGATTAAGTAGGAGCTCCTACAATGAGCGGTTCTTC. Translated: CASSLAGLSRSSYNERFF.

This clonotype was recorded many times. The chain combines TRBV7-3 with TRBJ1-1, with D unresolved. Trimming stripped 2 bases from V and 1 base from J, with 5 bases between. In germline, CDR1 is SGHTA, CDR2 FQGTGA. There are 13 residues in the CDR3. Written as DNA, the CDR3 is TGTGCCAGCAGCTTAGCGGGGAACACTGAAGCTTTCTTT. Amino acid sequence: CASSLAGNTEAFF.

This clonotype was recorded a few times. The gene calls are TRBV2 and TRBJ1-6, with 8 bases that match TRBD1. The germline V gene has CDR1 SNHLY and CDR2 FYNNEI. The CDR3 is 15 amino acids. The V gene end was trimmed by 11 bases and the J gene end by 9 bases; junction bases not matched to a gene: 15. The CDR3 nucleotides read TGTGCCGCAAAGGGGTTTCAGACAGGGGCTTCACCCCTCCACTTT. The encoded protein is CAAKGFQTGASPLHF.

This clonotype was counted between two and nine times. The CDR3 reads CASSIGRGYEKLFF. Here the CDR3 DNA reads TGTGCCAGTAGTATTGGCAGGGGATATGAAAAACTGTTTTTT. The V call is TRBV19, the J call TRBJ1-4; TRBD1 might be the D (6 bases). The V gene's germline CDR1 is LNHDA and CDR2 SQIVND (reference sequence). The CDR3 spans 14 residues. Trimming removed 3 bases at V and 6 bases at J, with 11 bases between.

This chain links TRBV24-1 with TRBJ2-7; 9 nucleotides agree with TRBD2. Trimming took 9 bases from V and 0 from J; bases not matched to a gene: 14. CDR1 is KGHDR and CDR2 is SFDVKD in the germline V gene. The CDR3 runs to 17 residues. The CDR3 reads CATGTSMSKYTSYEQYF. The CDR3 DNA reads TGTGCCACCGGGACTAGCATGAGTAAATACACCTCCTACGAGCAGTACTTC.

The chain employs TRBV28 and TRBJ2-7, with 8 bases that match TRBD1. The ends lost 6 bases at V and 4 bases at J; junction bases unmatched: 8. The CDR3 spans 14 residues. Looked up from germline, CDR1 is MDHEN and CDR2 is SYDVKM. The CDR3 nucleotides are TGTGCCAGCAGGGGACAGGCGACTACATACGAGCAGTACTTC. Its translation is CASRGQATTYEQYF. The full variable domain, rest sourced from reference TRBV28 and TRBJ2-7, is DVKVTQSSRYLVKRTGEKVFLECVQDMDHENMFWYRQDPGLGLRLIYFSYDVKMKEKGDIPEGYSVSREKKERFSLILESASTNQTSMYLCASRGQATTYEQYFGPGTRLTVT.

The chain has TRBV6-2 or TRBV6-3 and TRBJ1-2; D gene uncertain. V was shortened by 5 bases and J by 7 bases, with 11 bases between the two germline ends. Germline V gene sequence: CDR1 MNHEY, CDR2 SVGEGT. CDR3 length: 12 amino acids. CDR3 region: CASSRPSIGYTF. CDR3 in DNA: TGTGCCAGCAGTCGACCTTCTATTGGCTACACCTTC.

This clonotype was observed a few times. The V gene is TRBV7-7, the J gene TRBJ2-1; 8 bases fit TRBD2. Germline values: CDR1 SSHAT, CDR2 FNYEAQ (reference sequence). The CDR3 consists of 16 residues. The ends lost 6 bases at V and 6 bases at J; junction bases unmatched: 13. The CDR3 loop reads CASSSSGLAGRNEQFF. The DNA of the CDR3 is TGTGCCAGCAGTTCCTCGGGGTTAGCGGGGCGCAATGAGCAGTTCTTC. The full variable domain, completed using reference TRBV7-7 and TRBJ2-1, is GAGVSQSPRYKVTKRGQDVTLRCDPISSHATLYWYQQALGQGPEFLTYFNYEAQPDKSGLPSDRFSAERPEGSISTLTIQRTEQRDSAMYRCASSSSGLAGRNEQFFGPGTRLTVL.

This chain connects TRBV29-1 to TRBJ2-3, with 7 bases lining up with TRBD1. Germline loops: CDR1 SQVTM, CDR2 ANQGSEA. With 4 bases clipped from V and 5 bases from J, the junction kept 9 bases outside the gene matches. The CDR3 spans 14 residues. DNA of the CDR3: TGCAGCGTTGGAAAGGGACAGTTGAAAGATACGCAGTATTTT. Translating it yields CSVGKGQLKDTQYF.

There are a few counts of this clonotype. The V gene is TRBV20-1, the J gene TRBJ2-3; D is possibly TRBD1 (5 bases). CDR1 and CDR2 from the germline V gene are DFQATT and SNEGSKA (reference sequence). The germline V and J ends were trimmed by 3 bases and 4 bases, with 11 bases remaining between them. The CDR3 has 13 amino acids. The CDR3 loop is CSAREQGADTQYF. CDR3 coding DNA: TGCAGTGCTAGGGAGCAGGGCGCAGATACGCAGTATTTT.

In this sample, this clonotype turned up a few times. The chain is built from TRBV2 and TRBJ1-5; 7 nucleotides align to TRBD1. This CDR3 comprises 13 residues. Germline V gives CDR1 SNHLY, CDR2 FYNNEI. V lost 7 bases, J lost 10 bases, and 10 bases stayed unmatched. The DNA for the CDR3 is TGTGCCAGCAATCAACAGGGGTCGGAACCCCAGCATTTT. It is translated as CASNQQGSEPQHF. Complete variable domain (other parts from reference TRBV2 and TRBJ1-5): EPEVTQTPSHQVTQMGQEVILRCVPISNHLYFYWYRQILGQKVEFLVSFYNNEISEKSEIFDDQFSVERPDGSNFTLKIRSTKLEDSAMYFCASNQQGSEPQHFGDGTRLSIL.

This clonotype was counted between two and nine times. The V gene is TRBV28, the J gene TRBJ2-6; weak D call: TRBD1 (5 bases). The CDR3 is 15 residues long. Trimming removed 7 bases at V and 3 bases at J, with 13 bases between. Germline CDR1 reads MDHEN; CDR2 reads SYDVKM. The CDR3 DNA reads TGTGCCAGCAACGTCCAGGGAAGTGGGGCCAACGTCCTGACTTTC. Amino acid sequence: CASNVQGSGANVLTF.

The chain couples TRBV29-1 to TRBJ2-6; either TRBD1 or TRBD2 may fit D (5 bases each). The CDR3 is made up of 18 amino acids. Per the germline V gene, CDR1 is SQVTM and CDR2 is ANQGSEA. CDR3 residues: CIPGTDKKKSSGANVLTF. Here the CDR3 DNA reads TGCATACCTGGGACGGACAAAAAAAAAAGCTCTGGGGCCAACGTCCTGACTTTC. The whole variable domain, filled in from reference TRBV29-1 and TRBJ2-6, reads SAVISQKPSRDICQRGTSLTIQCQVDSQVTMMFWYRQQPGQSLTLIATANQGSEATYESGFVIDKFPISRPNLTFSTLTVSNMSPEDSSIYLCIPGTDKKKSSGANVLTFGAGSRLTVL.

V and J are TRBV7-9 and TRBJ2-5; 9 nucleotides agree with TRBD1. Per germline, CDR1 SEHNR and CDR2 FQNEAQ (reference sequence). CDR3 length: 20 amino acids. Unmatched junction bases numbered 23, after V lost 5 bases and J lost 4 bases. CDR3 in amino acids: CASSPRGPPFPGQGLETQYF. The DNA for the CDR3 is TGTGCCAGCAGCCCACGGGGTCCTCCATTTCCGGGACAGGGATTAGAGACCCAGTACTTC.

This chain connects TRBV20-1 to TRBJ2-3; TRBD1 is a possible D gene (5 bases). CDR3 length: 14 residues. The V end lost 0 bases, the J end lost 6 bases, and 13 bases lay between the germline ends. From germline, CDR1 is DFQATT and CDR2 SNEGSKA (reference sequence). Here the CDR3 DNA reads TGCAGTGCTAGAGACCCAACAGGAGCGGATACGCAGTATTTT. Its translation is CSARDPTGADTQYF.